This is a list of T cell receptor beta chains from one sample in a study of neoadjuvant anti-PD-1 for oral cavity cancer. The protocol was immunoSEQ multiplex PCR, while the TCRdb copy is restricted to in-frame clones and leaves out a portion. This table holds 8,500 to 9,500 clones, more than 60% found once. Sequenced here: PBMCs, sampled after nivolumab (anti-PD-1) treatment. The receptor source for this set is a person aged 40 to 85 with oral cavity squamous cell carcinoma. Each CDR3 is given with its conserved first and last residue. D genes are given only for firm matches. Clone size is given for some rows only: seen once, a few or many times, or a class if the clone is expanded.

D,size,J,V,CDR3,DNA
NA,NA,TRBJ1-2,TRBV9,CASSAGFRALGYTF,TGTGCCAGCAGCGCAGGGTTTAGGGCGTTGGGCTACACCTTC
TRBD1,NA,TRBJ1-1,TRBV7-6,CASSSPGQGARGAFF,TGTGCCAGCAGCAGCCCGGGACAGGGGGCGCGAGGGGCTTTCTTT
NA,NA,TRBJ2-1,TRBV4-1,CASNKELGDYYNEQFF,TGCGCCAGCAACAAAGAACTAGGGGATTACTACAATGAGCAGTTCTTC
NA,NA,TRBJ1-2,TRBV28,CASSFTRAYGYTF,TGTGCCAGCAGTTTTACCAGGGCCTATGGCTACACCTTC
NA,NA,TRBJ1-4,TRBV18,CASSPYGEQGLFF,TGTGCCAGCTCACCATACGGGGAACAAGGACTGTTTTTT
NA,NA,TRBJ1-5,TRBV4-1,CASSQGPQYSNQPQHF,TGCGCCAGCAGCCAAGGTCCCCAGTATAGCAATCAGCCCCAGCATTTT
NA,NA,TRBJ2-1,TRBV5-4,CASSLGGGSYNEQFF,TGTGCCAGCAGCTTGGGAGGCGGCTCCTACAATGAGCAGTTCTTC
TRBD1,few,TRBJ1-6,TRBV12-5,CASGLGTGGNSPLHF,TGTGCTAGTGGTTTGGGGACAGGGGGTAATTCACCCCTCCACTTT
NA,NA,TRBJ1-1,TRBV6-6,CASSWRDEPAFF,TGTGCCAGCAGTTGGAGGGACGAACCAGCTTTCTTT
NA,NA,TRBJ1-3,TRBV11-2,CASSLHQGSGNTIYF,TGTGCCAGCAGCTTACACCAGGGCTCTGGAAACACCATATATTTT
NA,once,TRBJ2-7,TRBV2,CASSDGAAYEQYF,TGTGCCAGCAGCGATGGGGCAGCCTACGAGCAGTACTTC
NA,NA,TRBJ1-5,TRBV7-9,CASSPGEGNQPQHF,TGTGCCAGCAGCCCAGGTGAGGGCAATCAGCCCCAGCATTTT
TRBD1,NA,TRBJ2-6,TRBV2,CASSERGPLTF,TGTGCCAGCAGTGAGAGGGGGCCCCTGACTTTC
NA,NA,TRBJ2-7,TRBV11-3,CASSSRARVDYEQYF,TGTGCCAGCAGCTCACGGGCAAGGGTGGACTACGAGCAGTACTTC
NA,NA,TRBJ2-3,TRBV9,CASSVATTGNTQYF,TGTGCCAGCAGCGTAGCTACCACCGGGAATACGCAGTATTTT
NA,NA,TRBJ1-2,TRBV29-1,CSVDQGTNYGYTF,TGCAGCGTTGACCAGGGTACTAACTATGGCTACACCTTC
TRBD1,few,TRBJ1-2,TRBV15,CATSSRGQDYGYTF,TGTGCCACCAGCAGTAGGGGGCAGGACTATGGCTACACCTTC
NA,NA,TRBJ1-1,TRBV10-1,CASSDSTEAFF,TGCGCCAGCAGTGACAGTACTGAAGCTTTCTTT
NA,NA,TRBJ1-5,TRBV7-2,CASSDPNQPQHF,TGTGCCAGCAGCGACCCCAATCAGCCCCAGCATTTT
NA,NA,TRBJ1-5,TRBV25-1,CASSGAGQGPQHF,TGTGCCAGCAGTGGAGCGGGGCAGGGGCCCCAGCATTTT
NA,NA,TRBJ1-1,TRBV2,CASRGDNTEAFF,TGTGCCAGCCGAGGGGACAACACTGAAGCTTTCTTT
NA,NA,TRBJ1-4,TRBV5-6,CASSFGSDFREKLFF,TGTGCCAGCAGCTTCGGGTCCGACTTCAGGGAAAAACTGTTTTTT
TRBD2,NA,TRBJ2-1,TRBV9,CASSAGLAGGPNEQFF,TGTGCCAGCAGCGCGGGACTAGCGGGAGGGCCCAATGAGCAGTTCTTC
NA,NA,TRBJ1-1,TRBV5-1,CASSLDGGGGTEAFF,TGCGCCAGCAGCTTGGACGGGGGAGGAGGCACTGAAGCTTTCTTT
NA,NA,TRBJ1-4,TRBV20-1,CSAIIGEKLFF,TGCAGTGCTATAATAGGGGAAAAACTGTTTTTT
NA,NA,TRBJ1-4,TRBV5-1,CASSSGPSTNEKLFF,TGCGCCAGCAGCTCAGGACCGTCAACTAATGAAAAACTGTTTTTT
NA,NA,TRBJ1-6,TRBV19,CASRGVSNSPLHF,TGTGCCAGTAGGGGGGTTAGTAATTCACCCCTCCACTTT
NA,NA,TRBJ1-5,TRBV6-6,CASSYFYRDSNQPQHF,TGTGCCAGCAGTTATTTCTACAGGGATAGCAATCAGCCCCAGCATTTT
NA,NA,TRBJ2-5,TRBV7-9,CASSSGVGTQYF,TGTGCCAGCAGCTCGGGGGTCGGGACCCAGTACTTC
NA,NA,TRBJ2-5,TRBV19,CASSIGQGLEETQYF,TGTGCCAGTAGTATTGGGCAGGGGTTGGAAGAGACCCAGTACTTC
NA,NA,TRBJ2-6,TRBV19,CASSLSISGANVLTF,TGTGCCAGTAGTCTCTCGATCTCTGGGGCCAACGTCCTGACTTTC
NA,NA,TRBJ2-7,TRBV27,CASSLTESYEQYF,TGTGCCAGCAGTTTAACGGAATCGTACGAGCAGTACTTC
NA,NA,TRBJ1-1,TRBV29-1,CSVDGVNTEAFF,TGCAGCGTGGACGGGGTGAACACTGAAGCTTTCTTT
NA,NA,TRBJ1-5,TRBV10-3,CAISERGGNQPQHF,TGTGCCATCAGTGAAAGAGGGGGCAATCAGCCCCAGCATTTT
NA,NA,TRBJ1-6,TRBV28,CASTLPGLYNSPLHF,TGTGCCAGCACCTTACCCGGACTCTATAATTCACCCCTCCACTTT
NA,few,TRBJ1-4,TRBV7-9,CASSSTGSGEKLFF,TGTGCCAGCAGCTCCACAGGGAGTGGTGAAAAACTGTTTTTT
TRBD2,NA,TRBJ2-2,TRBV27,CASSTGTRLTGELFF,TGTGCCAGCAGTACCGGGACTAGACTCACCGGGGAGCTGTTTTTT
NA,NA,TRBJ2-1,TRBV4-1,CASSQVGGRYNEQFF,TGCGCCAGCAGCCAAGTGGGGGGTCGGTACAATGAGCAGTTCTTC
NA,NA,TRBJ1-2,TRBV6-1,CASSSPTNYGYTF,TGTGCCAGCAGTTCCCCCACTAACTATGGCTACACCTTC
NA,NA,TRBJ1-1,TRBV19,CASSFREVNTEAFF,TGTGCCAGTAGTTTCAGGGAGGTGAACACTGAAGCTTTCTTT
TRBD1,few,TRBJ2-7,TRBV5-1,CASSYNGQGTYEQYF,TGCGCCAGCAGTTACAATGGACAGGGGACCTACGAGCAGTACTTC
NA,NA,TRBJ1-2,TRBV5-1,CASSLTTDYGYTF,TGCGCCAGCAGCTTGACAACCGATTATGGCTACACCTTC
NA,NA,TRBJ1-1,TRBV11-2,CASLAPSRGNTEAFF,TGTGCCAGCCTCGCCCCCTCCAGGGGGAACACTGAAGCTTTCTTT
NA,NA,TRBJ1-1,TRBV2,CASTTEPGVTEAFF,TGTGCCAGCACTACCGAACCAGGAGTCACTGAAGCTTTCTTT
NA,NA,TRBJ1-3,TRBV20-1,CSGKNGNTIYF,TGCAGTGGAAAAAATGGAAACACCATATATTTT
TRBD2,NA,TRBJ2-7,TRBV6-1,CASSESTSGIPYEQYF,TGTGCCAGCAGTGAATCCACTAGCGGGATTCCCTACGAGCAGTACTTC
NA,NA,TRBJ1-2,TRBV5-1,CASSPTRNYGYTF,TGCGCCAGCAGTCCTACCAGAAACTATGGCTACACCTTC
NA,NA,TRBJ1-1,TRBV19,CASSMWTGNTEAFF,TGTGCCAGTAGTATGTGGACGGGGAACACTGAAGCTTTCTTT
NA,NA,TRBJ1-4,TRBV28,CASRPRGSEDEKLFF,TGTGCCAGCAGACCCAGGGGTAGCGAGGATGAAAAACTGTTTTTT
NA,NA,TRBJ2-2,TRBV5-6,CASSLSGTATGELFF,TGTGCCAGCAGCTTGAGCGGGACAGCTACCGGGGAGCTGTTTTTT
TRBD1,NA,TRBJ2-5,TRBV10-3,CAISDGTGKETQYF,TGTGCCATCAGCGATGGGACAGGGAAAGAGACCCAGTACTTC
TRBD1,few,TRBJ1-1,TRBV14,CASSQGQGTEAFF,TGTGCCAGCAGCCAGGGACAGGGCACTGAAGCTTTCTTT
NA,once,TRBJ1-3,TRBV10-1,CASSESGAENTIYF,TGCGCCAGCAGTGAGTCGGGGGCCGAAAACACCATATATTTT
TRBD1,NA,TRBJ2-1,TRBV19,CASRPSGGYNEQFF,TGTGCCAGTAGGCCGTCAGGGGGTTATAATGAGCAGTTCTTC
NA,NA,TRBJ2-1,TRBV7-8,CASSYIADLYNEQFF,TGTGCCAGCAGCTACATAGCCGACCTCTACAATGAGCAGTTCTTC